These 29 T cell receptor beta chains were all obtained from the same sample, sequenced in a study of T cells in Graves' hyperthyroidism and ophthalmopathy. RNA transcripts were the template for amplifying TCR beta CDR3 regions. A set of HTBI primers served as the primers for a first-round RT-PCR of the TCR CDR3. TCRdb re-analysed the multiplex PCR reads in MiXCR, keeping a single row per CDR3 protein. Of approximately 530,000 distinct CDR3 sequences in the sample, roughly 17% were seen once. Input material: blood. The receptors were sampled from a woman aged 18-29 years with Graves' hyperthyroidism.

This clonotype has just a few counts. V gene TRBV19 combines with J gene TRBJ2-1; TRBD2 is a possible D gene (5 bases). V was cut by 1 base and J by 8 bases, with 18 bases left in between. CDR3 size: 16 residues. CDR1 is LNHDA, CDR2 SQIVND, per germline (reference sequence). The CDR3 coding sequence is TGTGCCAGTAGTATAGGAGGGAGTCATCTGGGCGATGAGCAGTTCTTC. This encodes CASSIGGSHLGDEQFF.

This clonotype was recorded at least ten times. This rearrangement joins TRBV18 to TRBJ2-1, with D possibly matching TRBD2 (6 bases). Germline lookup yields CDR1 KGHSH and CDR2 LQKENI. Trimming took off 6 bases at V and 8 bases at J, with 17 bases between the two ends. CDR3 length: 14 residues. CDR3 residues: CASSILTGGDEQFF. The CDR3 DNA follows: TGTGCCAGCTCCATCCTCACCGGAGGGGATGAGCAGTTCTTC. Variable domain in full (rest from reference TRBV18 and TRBJ2-1): NAGVMQNPRHLVRRRGQEARLRCSPMKGHSHVYWYRQLPEEGLKFMVYLQKENIIDESGMPKERFSAEFPKEGPSILRIQQVVRGDSAAYFCASSILTGGDEQFFGPGTRLTVL.

This clonotype appeared many times. The CDR3 DNA sequence: TGCAGTGCTAGAACGGGAGAGGCGTTGTATGAGCAGTTCTTC. Its protein product is CSARTGEALYEQFF. This chain connects TRBV20-1 to TRBJ2-1; weak D call: TRBD2 (6 bases). The CDR3 covers 14 residues. CDR1 is DFQATT and CDR2 is SNEGSKA in the germline V gene (reference sequence). V dropped 2 bases and J dropped 8 bases, with 16 bases sitting between them.

Only a few counts were recorded for this clonotype. The rearrangement uses TRBV7-2 and TRBJ1-5; D uncertain. This CDR3 has 13 residues. The germline V gene encodes CDR1 SGHTA and CDR2 FQGNSA. Trimming took 5 bases from V and 3 from J, leaving 8 bases between them. CDR3 bases: TGTGCCAGCAGCGTCGTGAACAATCAGCCCCAGCATTTT. Translating gives CASSVVNNQPQHF.

Ten or more counts support this clonotype. V and J are TRBV11-2 and TRBJ2-5; either TRBD1 or TRBD2 may fit D (5 bases each). V dropped 3 bases and J dropped 2 bases, with 10 bases sitting between them. The CDR3 has 14 residues. Germline-derived CDR1 and CDR2 are SGHAT and FQNNGV. CDR3 in amino acids: CASSLGWGQETQYF. In DNA, the CDR3 is TGTGCCAGCAGCTTGGGTTGGGGGCAAGAGACCCAGTACTTC.

This chain joins TRBV6-1 and TRBJ2-4; D perhaps matches TRBD2 (6 bases). This CDR3 has 15 amino acids. The ends were cut back, 5 bases at V and 0 bases at J, with 11 bases in the middle. Looked up from germline, CDR1 is MNHNS and CDR2 is SASEGT. The CDR3 protein is CASSYPGVAKNIQYF. CDR3 in DNA: TGTGCCAGCAGTTATCCGGGGGTAGCCAAAAACATTCAGTACTTC.

A few counts support this clonotype. This CDR3 is CASSLVGGSGNQPQHF. As DNA, the CDR3 is TGTGCCAGCAGCTTAGTAGGAGGGTCCGGCAATCAGCCCCAGCATTTT. This sequence joins TRBV7-9 and TRBJ1-5; no clear D gene. The V gene's germline CDR1 is SEHNR and CDR2 FQNEAQ (reference sequence). Trimming removed 1 base at V and 2 bases at J, with 12 bases between. The length of the CDR3 is 16 residues.

The genes are TRBV2 and TRBJ2-1; no clear D gene. The CDR3 extends over 15 amino acids. V was pared by 1 base and J by 4 bases, with 11 bases between. In germline, CDR1 is SNHLY, CDR2 FYNNEI. The CDR3 here is CASSEDLQAYNEQFF. CDR3 nucleotide sequence: TGTGCCAGCAGTGAAGACCTTCAAGCTTACAATGAGCAGTTCTTC.

The chain carries TRBV18 and TRBJ1-3; D is ambiguous. The CDR3 totals 14 residues. Germline V gene lookup returns CDR1 KGHSH and CDR2 LQKENI. V gave up 3 bases and J gave up 3 bases, with 9 bases separating them. CDR3 amino acids: CASSPERDGNTIYF. Written as DNA, the CDR3 is TGTGCCAGCTCACCGGAAAGGGATGGAAACACCATATATTTT.

The sample holds a few counts of this clonotype. J is TRBJ2-1 and V is TRBV5-1; 11 nucleotides agree with TRBD2. Trimming removed 4 bases from V and 3 bases from J; junction bases left unmatched: 6. CDR3 length: 16 amino acids. The germline gives CDR1 SGHRS, CDR2 YFSETQ. The CDR3 is CASSPTGTSGYNEQFF. CDR3 DNA sequence: TGCGCCAGCAGCCCTACCGGGACTAGCGGCTACAATGAGCAGTTCTTC.

This clonotype has at least ten counts. The chain is built from TRBV6-1 and TRBJ2-1, with 7 bases aligning to TRBD1. This CDR3 has 14 residues. V lost 6 bases and J lost 5; bases outside the gene matches: 7. Germline lookup yields CDR1 MNHNS and CDR2 SASEGT. CDR3 sequence (DNA): TGTGCCAGCAGCACCTACAGGGGCCACAATGAGCAGTTCTTC. This gives the protein CASSTYRGHNEQFF.

This clonotype occurred many times. The rearrangement joins TRBV24-1 to TRBJ2-5; maybe TRBD1 (6 bases). V was pared by 9 bases and J by 1 base, with 8 bases between. The germline V gene has CDR1 KGHDR and CDR2 SFDVKD. This CDR3 spans 12 amino acids. This CDR3 reads CATSDSQETQYF. DNA of the CDR3: TGTGCCACCTCGGACAGCCAAGAGACCCAGTACTTC.

This chain connects TRBV20-1 to TRBJ2-1, with 9 bases lining up with TRBD1. CDR1 DFQATT and CDR2 SNEGSKA come from the germline V gene (reference sequence). Trimming at V came to 7 bases and at J to 3 bases, leaving 13 bases not matched to a gene. The CDR3 consists of 16 residues. For the CDR3, the DNA is TGCAGTGGACGCCGGGACAGGGCGGGCGTCTACAATGAGCAGTTCTTC. It specifies CSGRRDRAGVYNEQFF.

The chain combines TRBV27 with TRBJ2-7; D may correspond to TRBD1 or TRBD2 (6 bases each). Trimming cost V 5 bases and J 6 bases, with 17 bases left between them. The germline V gene has CDR1 MNHEY and CDR2 SMNVEV (reference sequence). This CDR3 comprises 14 residues. The CDR3 loop is CASSETLGGSEQYF. The CDR3, as DNA: TGTGCCAGCAGTGAAACCTTAGGGGGGAGCGAGCAGTACTTC.

In its sample, this clonotype was seen many times. The chain combines TRBV6-2 or TRBV6-3 with TRBJ1-2; TRBD1 matches 8 bases. V gave up 2 bases and J gave up 8 bases; unmatched junction bases: 22. There are 19 residues in the CDR3. Germline V lookup: CDR1 MNHEY, CDR2 SVGEGT. DNA of the CDR3: TGTGCCAGCAGTTACCCCGTCCCGAGACAGGGGTCGGAGGTCTGGGGCTACACCTTC. Its protein product is CASSYPVPRQGSEVWGYTF.

This chain uses TRBV20-1 with TRBJ1-1; D gene ambiguous. V gave up 7 bases and J gave up 1 base, with 7 bases separating them. CDR1 and CDR2 from the germline V gene are DFQATT and SNEGSKA (reference sequence). This CDR3 has 11 residues. CDR3 sequence reads: CSVQKNTEAFF. The CDR3 coding sequence is TGCAGTGTTCAGAAGAACACTGAAGCTTTCTTT.

The chain links TRBV6-1 to TRBJ2-7; 7 bases fit TRBD2. CDR3 size: 14 residues. The germline CDR1 and CDR2 sequences are MNHNS and SASEGT. Trimming at V came to 6 bases and at J to 1 base, leaving 6 bases not matched to a gene. The CDR3 nucleotides read TGTGCCAGCAGCTCGGGAGGACGGTCCTACGAGCAGTACTTC. It yields the protein CASSSGGRSYEQYF.

The chain joins TRBV27 to TRBJ2-1, with TRBD1 matching 11 bases. The germline CDR1 and CDR2 sequences are MNHEY and SMNVEV (reference sequence). V was pared by 2 bases and J by 7 bases, with 7 bases of the junction left unmatched. The CDR3 consists of 16 residues. The chain's CDR3 is CASSLLGTGGGNEQFF. CDR3 nucleotide sequence: TGTGCCAGCAGTTTACTGGGGACAGGGGGAGGTAATGAGCAGTTCTTC.

Of note for this clonotype: A much larger clone lies one base from this, so it may be a read error. V gene TRBV27 combines with J gene TRBJ2-5; possible D gene TRBD1, 6 bases. The CDR3 extends over 15 amino acids. Germline V CDR1 and CDR2: MNHEY, SMNVEV (reference sequence). The CDR3 reads CACRLSGQIQETQYF. The CDR3 nucleotides read TGTGCCTGCAGACTCTCCGGACAGATCCAAGAGACCCAGTACTTC.

The chain has TRBV5-1 and TRBJ2-2; the D gene is possibly TRBD1 (5 bases). Germline CDR1 reads SGHRS; CDR2 reads YFSETQ. Trimming left V 4 bases short and J 1 base short, with 8 bases between. This CDR3 has 14 residues. The CDR3 bases are TGCGCCAGCAGCCCAGGGATGAACACCGGGGAGCTGTTTTTT. Its translation: CASSPGMNTGELFF.

J is TRBJ2-1 and V is TRBV28; tentatively, D is TRBD1 (6 bases). CDR1 MDHEN and CDR2 SYDVKM come from the germline V gene. The CDR3 covers 15 residues. V shed 8 bases and J shed 0 bases, with 14 bases lying between them. DNA for the CDR3: TGTGCCAGCCGCCTGGGGGCCTCCTCCTACAATGAGCAGTTCTTC. Translated, it gives CASRLGASSYNEQFF.

This clonotype occurred a few times. The V gene is TRBV10-3, the J gene TRBJ2-7; tentatively, D is TRBD1 or TRBD2 (5 bases each). V lost 5 bases, J lost 3 bases, and 11 bases lay in between. The germline V gene has CDR1 ENHRY and CDR2 SYGVKD. The CDR3 sequence is 13 residues long. In nucleotides, the CDR3 is TGTGCCATCAGTCCTCGGGACGGCTACGAGCAGTACTTC. Encoded protein: CAISPRDGYEQYF.

This clonotype was observed a handful of times. The chain combines TRBV4-1 with TRBJ1-1; D is undetermined. The CDR3 covers 14 residues. V was cut by 1 base and J by 1 base, with 7 bases left in between. CDR1 and CDR2 (germline): MGHRA, YSYEKL. CDR3 sequence reads: CASSQAPANTEAFF. CDR3 DNA sequence: TGCGCCAGCAGCCAAGCCCCAGCGAACACTGAAGCTTTCTTT.

This clonotype came up a few times. A much larger clone lies a single base off, so this may be a read error. The genes are TRBV2 and TRBJ2-1; 10 bases agree with TRBD1. Germline V gives CDR1 SNHLY, CDR2 FYNNEI. J lost 5 bases, V lost 4 bases, and 2 bases had no gene match. The CDR3 extends over 14 amino acids. CDR3 residues: CASSGDRGHNEQFF. For the CDR3, the DNA is TGTGCCAGCAGTGGGGACAGGGGCCACAATGAGCAGTTCTTC.

This clonotype has at least ten counts. The rearrangement links TRBV27 to TRBJ1-1; D unresolved. CDR3 length: 15 residues. The germline gives CDR1 MNHEY, CDR2 SMNVEV (reference sequence). The ends were cut back, 3 bases at V and 0 bases at J, with 11 bases in the middle. The DNA for the CDR3 is TGTGCCAGCAGTTTCGATGGCAGGCTGAACACTGAAGCTTTCTTT. Protein sequence: CASSFDGRLNTEAFF.

In the case of this clonotype: It may be a read error: a sequence one base away is much more abundant. The V and J genes are TRBV5-6 and TRBJ1-2; D is uncertain. The CDR3 covers 16 residues. Germline CDR1 SGHDT, CDR2 YYEEEE. Trimming cost V 0 bases and J 6 bases, with 18 bases left between them. The CDR3 coding sequence is TGTGCCAGCAGCTTGGAGCGCGCTGGAGGATTCAATGGCTACACCTTC. This encodes CASSLERAGGFNGYTF. Complete variable domain (other parts from reference TRBV5-6 and TRBJ1-2): DAGVTQSPTHLIKTRGQQVTLRCSPKSGHDTVSWYQQALGQGPQFIFQYYEEEERQRGNFPDRFSGHQFPNYSSELNVNALLLGDSALYLCASSLERAGGFNGYTFGSGTRLTVV.

The sample holds a few counts of this clonotype. V gene TRBV2 combines with J gene TRBJ2-3; D is uncertain. Germline-derived CDR1 and CDR2 are SNHLY and FYNNEI. Trimming left V 6 bases short and J 4 bases short, with 20 bases between. This CDR3 region has 16 residues. CDR3 loop: CASSRASILQADTQYF. In DNA, the CDR3 is TGTGCCAGCAGCCGGGCCTCTATCCTCCAAGCAGATACGCAGTATTTT.

Only a few counts were recorded for this clonotype. The CDR3 here is CASSLVSRSSYEQYF. The CDR3 nucleotides read TGTGCCAGCAGTTTAGTCTCCCGCTCCTCCTACGAGCAGTACTTC. V and J are TRBV12-3 or TRBV12-4 and TRBJ2-7; D gene unclear. V was clipped by 1 base and J by 0 bases, with 10 bases between them. CDR3 length: 15 amino acids.

Many counts were recorded for this clonotype. The rearrangement links TRBV27 to TRBJ2-3; D remains ambiguous. V dropped 5 bases and J dropped 4 bases, with 16 bases sitting between them. CDR1 is MNHEY and CDR2 is SMNVEV in the germline V gene (reference sequence). This CDR3 comprises 15 residues. CDR3 region: CASSTISETSDTQYF. For the CDR3, the DNA is TGTGCCAGCAGTACGATAAGCGAGACATCAGATACGCAGTATTTT.